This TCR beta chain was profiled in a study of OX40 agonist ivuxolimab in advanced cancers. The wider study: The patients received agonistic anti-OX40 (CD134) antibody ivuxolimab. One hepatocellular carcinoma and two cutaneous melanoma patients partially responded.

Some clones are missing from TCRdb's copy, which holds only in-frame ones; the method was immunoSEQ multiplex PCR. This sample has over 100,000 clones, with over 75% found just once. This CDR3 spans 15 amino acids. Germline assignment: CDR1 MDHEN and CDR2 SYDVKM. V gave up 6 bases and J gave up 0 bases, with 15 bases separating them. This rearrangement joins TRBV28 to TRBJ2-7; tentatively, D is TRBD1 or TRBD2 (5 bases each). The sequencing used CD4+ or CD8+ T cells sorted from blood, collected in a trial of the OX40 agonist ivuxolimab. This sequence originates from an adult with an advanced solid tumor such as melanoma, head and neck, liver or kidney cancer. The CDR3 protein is CASSIESGTSYEQYF. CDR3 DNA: TGTGCCAGCAGCATCGAATCCGGGACCTCCTACGAGCAGTACTTC.